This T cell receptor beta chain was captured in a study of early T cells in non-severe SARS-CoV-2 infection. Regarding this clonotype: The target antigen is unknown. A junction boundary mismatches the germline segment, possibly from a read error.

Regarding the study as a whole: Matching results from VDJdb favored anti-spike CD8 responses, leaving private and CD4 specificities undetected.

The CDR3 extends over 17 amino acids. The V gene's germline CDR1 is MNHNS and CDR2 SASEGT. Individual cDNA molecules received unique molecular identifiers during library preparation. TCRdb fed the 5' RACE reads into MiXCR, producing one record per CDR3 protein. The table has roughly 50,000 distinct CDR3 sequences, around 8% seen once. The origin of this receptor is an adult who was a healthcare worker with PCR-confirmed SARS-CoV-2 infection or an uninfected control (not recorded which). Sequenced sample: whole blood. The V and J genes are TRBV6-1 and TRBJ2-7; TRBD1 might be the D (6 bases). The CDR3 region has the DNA TGCGCCAGCAGTTTCCGACTACATATCAGGGGTTCCTACGAGCAGTACTTC. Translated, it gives CASSFRLHIRGSYEQYF.